This T cell receptor beta chain emerged from a study of CD8+CD57+ T cells in acquired aplastic anemia. The wider study: Isolated CD4+ and CD8+ cells, once sorted, yielded DNA averaging roughly 3.2 ug. An average of approximately 11 million reads for CD4+ cells was obtained from healthy donors. Study results and limitations: A set of approximately 30 CD8+ CDR3 sequences was shared between patients and controls, and these sequences appeared highly expressed in patients. Patients and controls had CD8+ Simpson's diversity values that were not significantly distinct.

Comment on this clonotype: Its antigen is not identified.

Profiling that covered TCR beta VDJ and CDR3 relied on genomic DNA as its template. TCRdb processed the reads anew with MiXCR; each CDR3 protein has one entry. The sample has about 110,000 distinct CDR3 sequences, 51% seen once. CDR3 length equals 14 residues. J gave up 8 bases and V 3 bases, and 3 bases lay outside the gene matches. Germline loops: CDR1 LNHDA, CDR2 SQIVND (reference sequence). The TCR originated in a human donor in good health, serving as a control. The chain uses TRBV19 and TRBJ2-1, with 11 bases that match TRBD2. The sample was sorted CD4+, CD8+, or CD8+CD57+ T cells (not recorded which) from PBMCs. Written as DNA, the CDR3 is TGTGCCAGTAGTATGACTAGCGGGGCGGATGAGCAGTTCTTC. Translation: CASSMTSGADEQFF.